Shown below are 21 T cell receptor beta chains from a single sample sequenced in a study of cytomegalovirus exposure and HLA in healthy donors. Clones were sequenced by immunoSEQ multiplex PCR, and TCRdb holds only the in-frame ones, with some missing. The sample comprises 130,000 to 150,000 clones, about nine tenths of which are singletons, and 6.2% rests with the top ten. Sequenced sample: PBMCs. The source of these receptors is a woman aged 25 to 45 in good health and CMV-seropositive.

This chain joins TRBV9 and TRBJ1-2, with 9 bases matching TRBD1. CDR3 size: 16 residues. From germline, CDR1 is SGDLS and CDR2 YYNGEE. The ends lost 6 bases at V and 7 bases at J; junction bases unmatched: 16. The CDR3 region is CASTLGSGTGPLGYTF. Here the CDR3 DNA reads TGTGCCAGCACCCTAGGATCCGGGACAGGGCCTCTTGGCTACACCTTC. The full variable domain, with the rest looked up from reference TRBV9 and TRBJ1-2, is DSGVTQTPKHLITATGQRVTLRCSPRSGDLSVYWYQQSLDQGLQFLIQYYNGEERAKGNILERFSAQQFPDLHSELNLSSLELGDSALYFCASTLGSGTGPLGYTFGSGTRLTVV.

The rearrangement joins TRBV29-1 to TRBJ2-3, with D possibly matching TRBD2 (7 bases). V was shortened by 6 bases and J by 0 bases, with 19 bases between the two germline ends. The germline V gene has CDR1 SQVTM and CDR2 ANQGSEA. The CDR3 spans 16 residues. CDR3 region: CSVEGGGSSSTDTQYF. CDR3 nucleotides: TGCAGCGTCGAGGGGGGCGGGAGCTCGAGCACAGATACGCAGTATTTT.

The V gene is TRBV10-3, the J gene TRBJ2-3; no definite D call. The CDR3 is made up of 12 amino acids. In germline, CDR1 is ENHRY, CDR2 SYGVKD. Trimming stripped 3 bases from V and 2 bases from J, with 3 bases between. The chain's CDR3 is CAISDYTDTQYF. CDR3 bases: TGTGCCATCAGTGATTACACAGATACGCAGTATTTT.

The rearrangement joins TRBV19 to TRBJ1-1; TRBD1 matches at 7 bases. The germline gives CDR1 LNHDA, CDR2 SQIVND (reference sequence). The CDR3 totals 13 residues. V was pared by 6 bases and J by 4 bases, with 5 bases of the junction left unmatched. CDR3 sequence (DNA): TGTGCCAGTAGCGGACAGGCGGGCACTGAAGCTTTCTTT. Translation gives CASSGQAGTEAFF.

This chain joins TRBV5-5 and TRBJ1-2; 7 bases fit TRBD1. Per the germline V gene, CDR1 is SGHKS and CDR2 is YYEKEE (reference sequence). V shed 2 bases and J 4 bases; nucleotides not matched to a gene: 8. The CDR3 has 15 residues. The CDR3 sequence is CASSLGGGNPYGYTF. The CDR3 bases are TGTGCCAGCAGCTTAGGGGGCGGAAACCCCTATGGCTACACCTTC.

V gene TRBV7-6 combines with J gene TRBJ2-1, with TRBD2 identical over 9 bases. CDR1 and CDR2 (germline): SGHVS, FNYEAQ. This CDR3 comprises 16 residues. Trimming removed 5 bases from V and 0 bases from J; junction bases left unmatched: 5. Here the CDR3 reads CASSKTSGFSYNEQFF. Written as DNA, the CDR3 is TGTGCCAGCAGCAAGACTAGCGGATTCTCCTACAATGAGCAGTTCTTC.

The rearrangement joins TRBV6-1 to TRBJ2-5, with 7 bases identical to TRBD2. J was trimmed by 8 bases and V by 2 bases; bases with no gene match: 11. The germline V gene has CDR1 MNHNS and CDR2 SASEGT. The CDR3 has 15 residues. The CDR3 reads CASSEIGIPGGTQYF. CDR3 DNA sequence: TGTGCCAGCAGTGAAATCGGCATCCCGGGGGGAACCCAGTACTTC.

The chain links TRBV5-1 to TRBJ2-3, with 13 positions matching TRBD2. Germline CDR1 SGHRS, CDR2 YFSETQ. J was trimmed by 6 bases and V by 0 bases; bases with no gene match: 7. The CDR3 totals 17 residues. In DNA form, the CDR3 reads TGCGCCAGCAGCTTGGCCCTCGGGACTAGCGGGGTGGATACGCAGTATTTT. Its translation is CASSLALGTSGVDTQYF.

CDR3 protein: CASSYSSGQGPYEQYF. CDR3 coding DNA: TGTGCCAGCAGTTACTCGTCCGGTCAGGGCCCCTACGAGCAGTACTTC. This chain connects TRBV6-5 to TRBJ2-7, with D possibly matching TRBD1 (5 bases). Trimming stripped 0 bases from V and 2 bases from J, with 14 bases between. The CDR3 length is 16 residues. Germline-derived CDR1 and CDR2 are MNHEY and SVGAGI.

The chain employs TRBV6-1 and TRBJ2-1, with 12 bases that match TRBD2. Germline V lookup: CDR1 MNHNS, CDR2 SASEGT. The CDR3 is made up of 14 amino acids. The V segment lost 2 bases and the J segment 10 bases; nucleotides outside the gene matches: 3. CDR3 sequence: CASSERLAGGEQFF. Written as DNA, the CDR3 is TGTGCCAGCAGTGAAAGGCTAGCGGGAGGGGAGCAGTTCTTC.

The chain has TRBV6-5 and TRBJ2-3, with D possibly matching TRBD2 (6 bases). Looked up from germline, CDR1 is MNHEY and CDR2 is SVGAGI. CDR3 length: 15 amino acids. Trimming took 2 bases from V and 4 from J, leaving 13 bases between them. This CDR3 reads CASSYDKGGPDTQYF. The DNA of the CDR3 is TGTGCCAGCAGTTACGACAAAGGAGGGCCAGATACGCAGTATTTT.

The chain employs TRBV5-1 and TRBJ2-7; 7 nucleotides agree with TRBD1. Per the germline V gene, CDR1 is SGHRS and CDR2 is YFSETQ. V was pared by 2 bases and J by 6 bases, with 11 bases of the junction left unmatched. The CDR3 has 15 residues. Here the CDR3 DNA reads TGCGCCAGCAGCTTTTCCGAGACAGGGTATAGCGAGCAGTACTTC. Encoded protein: CASSFSETGYSEQYF.

The rearrangement joins TRBV28 to TRBJ2-5; 10 bases are shared with TRBD2. CDR3 length equals 16 residues. In germline, CDR1 is MDHEN, CDR2 SYDVKM. J gave up 3 bases and V 3 bases, and 7 bases lay outside the gene matches. In DNA, the CDR3 is TGTGCCAGCAGTTTTAGCGGGGGGCTTGGGGAAGAGACCCAGTACTTC. Amino acids: CASSFSGGLGEETQYF.

The rearrangement links TRBV5-5 to TRBJ2-7; 10 positions match TRBD1. The V and J ends lost 0 bases and 11 bases, in that order; junction bases with no gene match: 5. CDR3 length: 13 residues. In germline, CDR1 is SGHKS, CDR2 YYEKEE (reference sequence). The CDR3: CASSLEIGTGEYF. In DNA, the CDR3 is TGTGCCAGCAGCTTGGAGATTGGGACAGGGGAGTACTTC.

This chain connects TRBV9 to TRBJ1-2; D call uncertain. This CDR3 is built from 13 residues. Germline V CDR1 and CDR2: SGDLS, YYNGEE. Trimming removed 0 bases from V and 8 bases from J, with 11 bases in between. The CDR3 DNA sequence: TGTGCCAGCAGCGTAGTGACTATTGGCGGCTACACCTTC. It yields the protein CASSVVTIGGYTF.

This sequence joins TRBV4-2 and TRBJ2-1; tentatively, D is TRBD2 (9 bases). Germline V gene lookup returns CDR1 LGHNA and CDR2 YNFKEQ. The V end lost 3 bases, the J end lost 7 bases, and 19 bases lay between the germline ends. The CDR3 is 16 amino acids. CDR3 sequence reads: CASSQTGAGGLNEQFF. The CDR3 region has the DNA TGTGCCAGCAGCCAGACAGGGGCGGGGGGGCTTAATGAGCAGTTCTTC.

This clone was observed a single time. CDR3 bases: TGCGCCAGCAGCTTGGGACCGACAGGGTCTGGGGCCAACGTCCTGACTTTC. It encodes CASSLGPTGSGANVLTF. The rearrangement links TRBV5-1 to TRBJ2-6; the match to TRBD1 covers 7 bases. Germline V gene lookup returns CDR1 SGHRS and CDR2 YFSETQ. Losses at the gene ends were 0 bases for V and 1 base for J; bases not matched to a gene: 4. The CDR3 has 17 amino acids.

This clone was seen only once. The J gene is TRBJ2-7, the V gene TRBV5-4; possible D gene TRBD2, 5 bases. Trimming shortened V by 3 bases and J by 3 bases, and 19 bases separated the two germline ends. This CDR3 comprises 16 residues. Germline assignment: CDR1 SGHNT and CDR2 YYREEE (reference sequence). CDR3 protein: CASSSPKSGSGYEQYF. CDR3 nucleotide sequence: TGTGCCAGCAGCTCTCCTAAGTCGGGGAGCGGCTACGAGCAGTACTTC.

The chain employs TRBV5-1 and TRBJ2-1; D call uncertain. V was shortened by 0 bases and J by 6 bases, with 7 bases between the two germline ends. The CDR3 sequence is 13 residues long. CDR1 SGHRS and CDR2 YFSETQ come from the germline V gene. The CDR3 coding sequence is TGCGCCAGCAGCTTGGCCAACGGCAATGAGCAGTTCTTC. It translates to CASSLANGNEQFF. The full variable domain, with the rest looked up from reference TRBV5-1 and TRBJ2-1, is KAGVTQTPRYLIKTRGQQVTLSCSPISGHRSVSWYQQTPGQGLQFLFEYFSETQRNKGNFPGRFSGRQFSNSRSEMNVSTLELGDSALYLCASSLANGNEQFFGPGTRLTVL.

This chain joins TRBV10-2 and TRBJ2-7, with D possibly being TRBD2 (5 bases). Germline assignment: CDR1 WSHSY and CDR2 SAAADI. This CDR3 has 10 amino acids. V gave up 9 bases and J gave up 6 bases, with 9 bases separating them. The CDR3 here is CASGLGEQYF. The CDR3 DNA reads as TGCGCCAGTGGACTGGGCGAGCAGTACTTC.

The chain combines TRBV13 with TRBJ1-5; 7 nucleotides align to TRBD1. The CDR3 spans 14 residues. Trimming cost V 5 bases and J 6 bases; bases outside gene matches: 7. The germline V gene has CDR1 PRHDT and CDR2 FYEKMQ (reference sequence). DNA of the CDR3: TGTGCCAGCAGCCTCGGGACAGATGGTCAGCCCCAGCATTTT. It is translated as CASSLGTDGQPQHF.